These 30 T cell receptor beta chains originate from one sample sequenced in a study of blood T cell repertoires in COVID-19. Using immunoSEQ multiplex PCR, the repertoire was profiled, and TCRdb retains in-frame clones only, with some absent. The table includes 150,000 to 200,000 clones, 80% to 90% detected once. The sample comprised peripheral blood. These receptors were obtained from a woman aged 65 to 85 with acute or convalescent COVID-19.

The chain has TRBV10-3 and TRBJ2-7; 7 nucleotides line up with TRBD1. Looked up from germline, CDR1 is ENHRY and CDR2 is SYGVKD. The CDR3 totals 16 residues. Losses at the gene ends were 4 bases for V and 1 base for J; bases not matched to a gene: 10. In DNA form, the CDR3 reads TGTGCCATCAGTGGGACTGGGACAGTGGGGTCCTACGAGCAGTACTTC. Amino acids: CAISGTGTVGSYEQYF.

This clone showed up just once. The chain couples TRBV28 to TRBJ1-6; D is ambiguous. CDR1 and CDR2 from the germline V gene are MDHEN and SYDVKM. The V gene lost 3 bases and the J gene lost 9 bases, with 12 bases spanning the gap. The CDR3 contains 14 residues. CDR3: CASSLSLRVSPLHF. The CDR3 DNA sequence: TGTGCCAGCAGTTTGTCCCTGAGAGTTTCACCCCTCCACTTT.

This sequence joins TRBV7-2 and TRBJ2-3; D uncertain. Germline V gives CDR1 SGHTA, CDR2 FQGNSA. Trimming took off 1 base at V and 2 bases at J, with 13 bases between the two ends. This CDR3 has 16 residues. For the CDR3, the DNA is TGTGCCAGCAGCTTAGTGCCAGCTAGTACCACAGATACGCAGTATTTT. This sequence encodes CASSLVPASTTDTQYF.

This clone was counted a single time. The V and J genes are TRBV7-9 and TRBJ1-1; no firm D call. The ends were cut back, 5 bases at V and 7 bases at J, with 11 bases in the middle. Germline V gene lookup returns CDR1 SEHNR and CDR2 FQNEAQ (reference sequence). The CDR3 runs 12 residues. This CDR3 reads CASSLDGGEAFF. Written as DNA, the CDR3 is TGTGCCAGCAGCCTGGACGGAGGTGAAGCTTTCTTT. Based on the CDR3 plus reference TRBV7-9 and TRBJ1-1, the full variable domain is DTGVSQNPRHKITKRGQNVTFRCDPISEHNRLYWYRQTLGQGPEFLTYFQNEAQLEKSRLLSDRFSAERPKGSFSTLEIQRTEQGDSAMYLCASSLDGGEAFFGQGTRLTVV.

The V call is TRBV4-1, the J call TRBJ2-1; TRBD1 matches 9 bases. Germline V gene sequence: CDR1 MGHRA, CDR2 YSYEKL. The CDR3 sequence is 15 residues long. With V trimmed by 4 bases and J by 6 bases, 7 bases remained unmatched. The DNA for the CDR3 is TGCGCCAGCAGCCGCACAGGGGGCTCTGGCAATGAGCAGTTCTTC. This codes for CASSRTGGSGNEQFF.

CDR3 nucleotide sequence: TGTGCCAGCAGTACCCGGGAAAACATTCAGTACTTC. Its translation is CASSTRENIQYF. This sequence joins TRBV6-2 or TRBV6-3 and TRBJ2-4; D remains unclear. This CDR3 spans 12 amino acids. Germline-derived CDR1 and CDR2 are MNHEY and SVGEGT. The V gene lost 5 bases and the J gene lost 5 bases, with 7 bases spanning the gap.

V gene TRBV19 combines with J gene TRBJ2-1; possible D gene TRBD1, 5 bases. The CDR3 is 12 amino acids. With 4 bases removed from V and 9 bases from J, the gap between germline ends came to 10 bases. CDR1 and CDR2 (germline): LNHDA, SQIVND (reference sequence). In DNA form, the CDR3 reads TGTGCCAGTAGTAGGTCAGGGTCTGAGCAGTTCTTC. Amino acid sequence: CASSRSGSEQFF. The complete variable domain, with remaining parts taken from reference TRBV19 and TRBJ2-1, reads DGGITQSPKYLFRKEGQNVTLSCEQNLNHDAMYWYRQDPGQGLRLIYYSQIVNDFQKGDIAEGYSVSREKKESFPLTVTSAQKNPTAFYLCASSRSGSEQFFGPGTRLTVL.

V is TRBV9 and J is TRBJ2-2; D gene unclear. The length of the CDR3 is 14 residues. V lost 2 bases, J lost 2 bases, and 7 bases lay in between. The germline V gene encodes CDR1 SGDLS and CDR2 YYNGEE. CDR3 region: CASSVDTNTGELFF. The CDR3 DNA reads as TGTGCCAGCAGCGTCGACACCAACACCGGGGAGCTGTTTTTT.

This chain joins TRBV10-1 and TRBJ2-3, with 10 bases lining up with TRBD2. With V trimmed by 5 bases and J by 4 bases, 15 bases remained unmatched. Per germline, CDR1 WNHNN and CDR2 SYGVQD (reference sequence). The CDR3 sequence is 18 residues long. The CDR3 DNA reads TGCGCCAGCAGTCGACCACATCTCCTAGCGGGAGAGGCAGATACGCAGTATTTT. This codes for CASSRPHLLAGEADTQYF.

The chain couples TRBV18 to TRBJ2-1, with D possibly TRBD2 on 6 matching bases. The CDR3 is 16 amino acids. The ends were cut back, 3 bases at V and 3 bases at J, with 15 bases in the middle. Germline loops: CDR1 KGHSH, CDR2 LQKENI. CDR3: CASSPARGTHYNEQFF. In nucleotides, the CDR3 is TGTGCCAGCTCACCCGCCCGCGGGACTCACTACAATGAGCAGTTCTTC.

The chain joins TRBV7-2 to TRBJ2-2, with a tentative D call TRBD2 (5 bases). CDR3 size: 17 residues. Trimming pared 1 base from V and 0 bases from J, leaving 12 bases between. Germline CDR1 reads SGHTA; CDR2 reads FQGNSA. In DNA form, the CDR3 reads TGTGCCAGCAGCTTAGAAATGGCGGGCACGAACACCGGGGAGCTGTTTTTT. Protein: CASSLEMAGTNTGELFF.

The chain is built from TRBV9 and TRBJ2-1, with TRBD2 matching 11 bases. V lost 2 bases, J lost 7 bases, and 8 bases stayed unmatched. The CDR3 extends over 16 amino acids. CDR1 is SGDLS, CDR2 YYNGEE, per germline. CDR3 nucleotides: TGTGCCAGCAGCGTGATAGCGGGAGGGCCACGGAATGAGCAGTTCTTC. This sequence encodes CASSVIAGGPRNEQFF.

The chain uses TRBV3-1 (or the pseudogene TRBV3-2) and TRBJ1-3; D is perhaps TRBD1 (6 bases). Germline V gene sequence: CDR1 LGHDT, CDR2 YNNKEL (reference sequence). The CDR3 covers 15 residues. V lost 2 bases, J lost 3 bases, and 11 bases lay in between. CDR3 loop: CASSQLGAGGNTIYF. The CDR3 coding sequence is TGTGCCAGCAGCCAACTGGGGGCAGGTGGAAACACCATATATTTT.

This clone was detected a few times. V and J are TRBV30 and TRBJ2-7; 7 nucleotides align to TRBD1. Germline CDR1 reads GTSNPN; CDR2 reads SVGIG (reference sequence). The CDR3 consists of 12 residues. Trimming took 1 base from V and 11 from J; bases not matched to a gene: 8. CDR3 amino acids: CAWSDRGRNEYF. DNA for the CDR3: TGTGCCTGGAGTGACAGGGGAAGAAACGAGTACTTC.

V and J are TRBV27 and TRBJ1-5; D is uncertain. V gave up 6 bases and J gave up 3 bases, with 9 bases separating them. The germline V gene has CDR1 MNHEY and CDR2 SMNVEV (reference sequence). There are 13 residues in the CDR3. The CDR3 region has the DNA TGTGCCAGCAGCCTCACTCCCAATCAGCCCCAGCATTTT. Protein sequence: CASSLTPNQPQHF.

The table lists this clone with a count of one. CDR3 loop: CASSQQGFRQPQHF. The CDR3 nucleotides are TGTGCCAGCAGCCAACAGGGTTTCCGTCAGCCCCAGCATTTT. V is TRBV3-1 (or the pseudogene TRBV3-2) and J is TRBJ1-5, with D maybe TRBD1 (5 bases). CDR3 length: 14 amino acids. The germline CDR1 and CDR2 sequences are LGHDT and YNNKEL (reference sequence). V lost 2 bases, J lost 6 bases, and 11 bases lay in between.

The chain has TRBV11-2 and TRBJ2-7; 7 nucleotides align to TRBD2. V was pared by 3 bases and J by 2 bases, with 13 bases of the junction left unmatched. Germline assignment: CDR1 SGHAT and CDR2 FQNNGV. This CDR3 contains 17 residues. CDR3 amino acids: CASSLRGGSLTAYEQYF. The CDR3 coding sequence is TGTGCCAGCAGCTTGCGTGGCGGGAGCTTAACCGCCTACGAGCAGTACTTC.

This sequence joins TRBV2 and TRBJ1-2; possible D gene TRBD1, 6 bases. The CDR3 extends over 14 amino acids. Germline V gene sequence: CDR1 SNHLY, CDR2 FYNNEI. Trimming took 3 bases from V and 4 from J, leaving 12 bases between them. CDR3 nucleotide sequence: TGTGCCAGCAGTGAGAGTCGGGACACCTATGGCTACACCTTC. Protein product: CASSESRDTYGYTF.

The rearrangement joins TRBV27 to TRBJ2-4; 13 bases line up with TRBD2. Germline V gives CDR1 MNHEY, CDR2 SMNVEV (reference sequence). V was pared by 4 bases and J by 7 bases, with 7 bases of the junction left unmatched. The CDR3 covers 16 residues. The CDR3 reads CASSSQTTSGRNIQYF. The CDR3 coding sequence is TGTGCCAGCAGTTCTCAAACGACTAGCGGGAGGAACATTCAGTACTTC.

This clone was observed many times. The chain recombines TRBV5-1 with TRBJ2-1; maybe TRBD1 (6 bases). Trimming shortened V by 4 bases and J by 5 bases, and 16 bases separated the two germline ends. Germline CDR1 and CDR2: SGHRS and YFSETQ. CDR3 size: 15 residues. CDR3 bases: TGCGCCAGCAGCGCTGGAGTCGGGACACACAATGAGCAGTTCTTC. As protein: CASSAGVGTHNEQFF.

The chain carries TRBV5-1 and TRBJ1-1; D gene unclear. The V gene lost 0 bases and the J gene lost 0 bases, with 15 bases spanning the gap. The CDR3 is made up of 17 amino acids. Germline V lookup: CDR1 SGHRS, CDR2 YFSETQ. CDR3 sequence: CASSLDVGRSLNTEAFF. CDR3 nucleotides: TGCGCCAGCAGCTTGGATGTCGGTAGGAGTTTGAACACTGAAGCTTTCTTT.

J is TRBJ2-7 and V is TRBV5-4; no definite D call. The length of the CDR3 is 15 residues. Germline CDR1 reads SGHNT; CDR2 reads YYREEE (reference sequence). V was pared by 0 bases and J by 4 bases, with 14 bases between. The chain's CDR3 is CASSLDLAGKYEQYF. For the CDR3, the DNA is TGTGCCAGCAGCTTGGATCTGGCAGGAAAATACGAGCAGTACTTC.

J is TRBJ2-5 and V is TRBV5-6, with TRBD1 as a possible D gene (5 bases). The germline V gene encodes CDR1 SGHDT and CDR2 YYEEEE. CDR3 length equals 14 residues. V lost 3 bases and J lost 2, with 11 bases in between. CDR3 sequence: CASSWTQNQETQYF. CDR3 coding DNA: TGTGCCAGCAGCTGGACACAAAATCAAGAGACCCAGTACTTC. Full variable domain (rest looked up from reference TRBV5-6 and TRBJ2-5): DAGVTQSPTHLIKTRGQQVTLRCSPKSGHDTVSWYQQALGQGPQFIFQYYEEEERQRGNFPDRFSGHQFPNYSSELNVNALLLGDSALYLCASSWTQNQETQYFGPGTRLLVL.

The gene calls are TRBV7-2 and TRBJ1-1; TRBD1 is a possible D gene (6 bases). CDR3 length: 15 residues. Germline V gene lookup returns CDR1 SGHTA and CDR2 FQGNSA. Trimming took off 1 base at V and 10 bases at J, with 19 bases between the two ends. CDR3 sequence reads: CASSLVGLGQGRAFF. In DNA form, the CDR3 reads TGTGCCAGCAGCTTAGTGGGTTTGGGGCAGGGGAGAGCTTTCTTT. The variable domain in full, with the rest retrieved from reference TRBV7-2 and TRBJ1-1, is GAGVSQSPSNKVTEKGKDVELRCDPISGHTALYWYRQSLGQGLEFLIYFQGNSAPDKSGLPSDRFSAERTGGSVSTLTIQRTQQEDSAVYLCASSLVGLGQGRAFFGQGTRLTVV.

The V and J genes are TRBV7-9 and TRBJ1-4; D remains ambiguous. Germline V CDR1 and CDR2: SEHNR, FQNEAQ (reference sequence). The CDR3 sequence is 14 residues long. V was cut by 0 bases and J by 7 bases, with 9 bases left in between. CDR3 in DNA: TGTGCCAGCAGCTTAGCGCTAAATGGTGAAAAACTGTTTTTT. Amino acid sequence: CASSLALNGEKLFF.

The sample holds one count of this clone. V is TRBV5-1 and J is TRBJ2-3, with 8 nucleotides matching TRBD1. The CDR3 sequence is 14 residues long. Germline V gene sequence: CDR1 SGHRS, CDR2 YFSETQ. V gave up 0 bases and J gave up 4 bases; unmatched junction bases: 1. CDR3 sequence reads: CASSLEQGADTQYF. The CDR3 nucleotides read TGCGCCAGCAGCTTGGAACAGGGGGCAGATACGCAGTATTTT.

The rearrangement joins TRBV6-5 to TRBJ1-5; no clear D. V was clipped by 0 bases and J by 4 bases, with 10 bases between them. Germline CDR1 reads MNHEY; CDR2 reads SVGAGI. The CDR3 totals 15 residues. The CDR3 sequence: CASSYSFFGNQPQHF. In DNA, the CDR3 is TGTGCCAGCAGTTACTCGTTCTTCGGGAATCAGCCCCAGCATTTT.

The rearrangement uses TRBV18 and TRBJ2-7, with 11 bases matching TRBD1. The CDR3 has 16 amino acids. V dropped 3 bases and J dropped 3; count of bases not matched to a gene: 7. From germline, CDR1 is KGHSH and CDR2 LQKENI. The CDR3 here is CASSPRAGTGGYEQYF. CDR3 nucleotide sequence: TGTGCCAGCTCACCGAGGGCCGGGACAGGGGGCTACGAGCAGTACTTC. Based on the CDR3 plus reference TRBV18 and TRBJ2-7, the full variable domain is NAGVMQNPRHLVRRRGQEARLRCSPMKGHSHVYWYRQLPEEGLKFMVYLQKENIIDESGMPKERFSAEFPKEGPSILRIQQVVRGDSAAYFCASSPRAGTGGYEQYFGPGTRLTVT.

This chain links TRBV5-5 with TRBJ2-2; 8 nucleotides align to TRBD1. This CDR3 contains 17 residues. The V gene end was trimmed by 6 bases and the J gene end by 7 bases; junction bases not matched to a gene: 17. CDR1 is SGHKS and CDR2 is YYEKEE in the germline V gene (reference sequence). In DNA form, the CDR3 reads TGTGCCAGCACCCGGAGGAGTCAGGGGGCGCATAGCGGGGAGCTGTTTTTT. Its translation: CASTRRSQGAHSGELFF.

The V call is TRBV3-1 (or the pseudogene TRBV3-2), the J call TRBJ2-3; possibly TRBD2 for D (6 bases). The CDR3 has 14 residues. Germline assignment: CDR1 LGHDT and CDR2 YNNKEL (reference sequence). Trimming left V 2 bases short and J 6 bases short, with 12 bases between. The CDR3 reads CASSQPGAKDTQYF. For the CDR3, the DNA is TGTGCCAGCAGCCAACCGGGAGCGAAGGATACGCAGTATTTT.